This is a list of T cell receptor beta chains from one sample in a study of OX40 agonist ivuxolimab in advanced cancers. The table came from immunoSEQ multiplex PCR; TCRdb's copy has only in-frame clones and leaves some out. The sample includes around 95,000 clones, more than 75% of them seen just once. The sequencing here drew on CD4+ or CD8+ T cells sorted from blood, taken in a trial of the OX40 agonist ivuxolimab. The receptors come from an adult with an advanced solid tumor such as melanoma, head and neck, liver or kidney cancer. Each CDR3 is given with its conserved first and last residue. The D gene is left open where the match is weak. Size tells how often a clone was seen (once, few, many) or the class of an expanded clone, and some rows leave it out.

cdr3_aa: CASSRTSAYEQYF; cdr3_nt: TGTGCCAGCAGCAGGACTAGCGCCTACGAGCAGTACTTC; d_call: TRBD2; v_call: TRBV7-2; j_call: TRBJ2-7; clone_size: NA
cdr3_aa: CAWSVIRATDTQYF; cdr3_nt: TGTGCCTGGAGTGTGATCAGGGCCACAGATACGCAGTATTTT; d_call: NA; v_call: TRBV30; j_call: TRBJ2-3; clone_size: NA
cdr3_aa: CASSQDLGIGNEKLFF; cdr3_nt: TGCGCCAGCAGCCAAGACTTGGGGATTGGCAATGAAAAACTGTTTTTT; d_call: NA; v_call: TRBV4-3; j_call: TRBJ1-4; clone_size: once
cdr3_aa: CASSERTLTNTEAFF; cdr3_nt: TGTGCCAGCAGTGAAAGAACCCTGACGAACACTGAAGCTTTCTTT; d_call: NA; v_call: TRBV2; j_call: TRBJ1-1; clone_size: NA
cdr3_aa: CASSNVMNTEAFF; cdr3_nt: TGTGCCAGTAGTAACGTTATGAACACTGAAGCTTTCTTT; d_call: NA; v_call: TRBV19; j_call: TRBJ1-1; clone_size: NA
cdr3_aa: CASSRDNYSNQPQHF; cdr3_nt: TGTGCCAGCAGCAGAGACAACTATAGCAATCAGCCCCAGCATTTT; d_call: NA; v_call: TRBV2; j_call: TRBJ1-5; clone_size: NA
cdr3_aa: CASSPGTSVEQFF; cdr3_nt: TGTGCCAGCAGCCCAGGGACTAGCGTCGAGCAGTTCTTC; d_call: TRBD2; v_call: TRBV11-2; j_call: TRBJ2-1; clone_size: once
cdr3_aa: CSARDGYGYTF; cdr3_nt: TGCAGTGCTAGAGATGGGTACGGCTACACCTTC; d_call: NA; v_call: TRBV20-1; j_call: TRBJ1-2; clone_size: NA
cdr3_aa: CASSLNLVGEQYF; cdr3_nt: TGTGCCAGCAGCTTAAATCTAGTCGGCGAGCAGTACTTC; d_call: NA; v_call: TRBV7-2; j_call: TRBJ2-7; clone_size: NA
cdr3_aa: CATSGGETYEQYF; cdr3_nt: TGTGCCACCTCCGGGGGCGAGACCTACGAGCAGTACTTC; d_call: NA; v_call: TRBV15; j_call: TRBJ2-7; clone_size: NA
cdr3_aa: CAWMRKLKAFF; cdr3_nt: TGTGCCTGGATGAGGAAATTAAAGGCTTTCTTT; d_call: NA; v_call: TRBV30; j_call: TRBJ1-1; clone_size: NA
cdr3_aa: CAITRTEGFDEQYF; cdr3_nt: TGTGCCATCACTCGGACAGAGGGGTTCGACGAGCAGTACTTC; d_call: NA; v_call: TRBV10-3; j_call: TRBJ2-7; clone_size: NA
cdr3_aa: CAWSVLTANYGYTF; cdr3_nt: TGTGCCTGGAGTGTACTTACAGCTAACTATGGCTACACCTTC; d_call: NA; v_call: TRBV30; j_call: TRBJ1-2; clone_size: few
cdr3_aa: CASNQAPDSNEQFF; cdr3_nt: TGCGCCAGCAACCAGGCACCAGATTCCAATGAGCAGTTCTTC; d_call: NA; v_call: TRBV5-1; j_call: TRBJ2-1; clone_size: NA
cdr3_aa: CAWSRAGNQPQHF; cdr3_nt: TGTGCCTGGAGCAGGGCGGGCAATCAGCCCCAGCATTTT; d_call: NA; v_call: TRBV30; j_call: TRBJ1-5; clone_size: NA
cdr3_aa: CASSLGQGWTEAFF; cdr3_nt: TGCGCCAGCAGCTTGGGACAGGGGTGGACTGAAGCTTTCTTT; d_call: TRBD1; v_call: TRBV5-1; j_call: TRBJ1-1; clone_size: NA
cdr3_aa: CAWSVRGLGRGETQYF; cdr3_nt: TGTGCCTGGAGTGTACGGGGACTAGGAAGGGGGGAGACCCAGTACTTC; d_call: TRBD2; v_call: TRBV30; j_call: TRBJ2-5; clone_size: NA
cdr3_aa: CANYFRVLLCYEQYF; cdr3_nt: TGTGCCAATTACTTCAGGGTACTTTTATGTTACGAGCAGTACTTC; d_call: NA; v_call: TRBV21-1; j_call: TRBJ2-7; clone_size: NA
cdr3_aa: CASSRFGSDSNQPQHF; cdr3_nt: TGTGCCAGTAGTCGGTTCGGCAGCGATAGCAATCAGCCCCAGCATTTT; d_call: NA; v_call: TRBV19; j_call: TRBJ1-5; clone_size: NA
cdr3_aa: CASSSGVNTGELFF; cdr3_nt: TGTGCCAGCAGCTCAGGGGTGAACACCGGGGAGCTGTTTTTT; d_call: NA; v_call: TRBV7-3; j_call: TRBJ2-2; clone_size: NA
cdr3_aa: CASSLAGHSNQPQHF; cdr3_nt: TGCGCCAGCAGCTTGGCAGGACATAGCAATCAGCCCCAGCATTTT; d_call: NA; v_call: TRBV5-1; j_call: TRBJ1-5; clone_size: NA
cdr3_aa: CASSLVSQGPDYGYTF; cdr3_nt: TGCGCCAGCAGCTTGGTCTCCCAGGGGCCGGACTATGGCTACACCTTC; d_call: NA; v_call: TRBV5-1; j_call: TRBJ1-2; clone_size: NA
cdr3_aa: CAWSGGGSQPQHF; cdr3_nt: TGTGCCTGGAGCGGCGGGGGAAGTCAGCCCCAGCATTTT; d_call: NA; v_call: TRBV30; j_call: TRBJ1-5; clone_size: NA
cdr3_aa: CASSEGRVSNQPQHF; cdr3_nt: TGTGCCAGCAGTGAAGGCCGGGTAAGCAATCAGCCCCAGCATTTT; d_call: NA; v_call: TRBV2; j_call: TRBJ1-5; clone_size: NA